What follows describes a single T cell receptor beta chain. The data were obtained in a study of CD8 T cells in Susac syndrome. The patients who served as multiple sclerosis controls were treatment-naive and had stable or active relapsing-remitting disease that fulfilled the revised McDonald criteria. RNA totalling roughly 0.45 to 1 ug underwent reverse transcription with random hexamers. TCRdb called the immunoSEQ multiplex PCR reads again in MiXCR, with one record for every CDR3 protein. The table has some 150,000 distinct CDR3 sequences, roughly 94% seen once; the top ten hold over 0.2%. This TCR derives from a human donor with multiple sclerosis. The sample taken for sequencing was CD8+ T cells from PBMCs.

CDR3 nucleotides: TGTGCCAGCAGTCCGGGAGCGGGGGAGCTGGGGGATACGCAGTATTTT. Translation: CASSPGAGELGDTQYF. The chain combines TRBV27 with TRBJ2-3, with 8 nucleotides matching TRBD2. Germline values: CDR1 MNHEY, CDR2 SMNVEV (reference sequence). Trimming at V came to 5 bases and at J to 6 bases, leaving 13 bases not matched to a gene. The CDR3 extends over 16 amino acids.